One and the same sample provided the 21 T cell receptor beta chains below, sequenced in a study of blood T cell repertoires in COVID-19. TCRdb's table, derived via immunoSEQ multiplex PCR, lists solely in-frame clones and lacks some. The table has a few hundred thousand clones, 80% to 90% seen once. What was sequenced was PBMCs or T cells enriched from blood (not recorded which). Receptor source: a woman between 40 and 55 years old with acute COVID-19.

This clone was seen more than once but under ten times. The chain recombines TRBV30 with TRBJ1-1; 9 nucleotides match TRBD1. V shed 2 bases and J 5 bases; nucleotides not matched to a gene: 9. CDR3 length: 15 amino acids. Germline loops: CDR1 GTSNPN, CDR2 SVGIG (reference sequence). DNA for the CDR3: TGTGCCTGGAGTCCAAAACAGGGGGCGCGGACTGAAGCTTTCTTT. Translated, it gives CAWSPKQGARTEAFF.

The gene calls are TRBV19 and TRBJ1-2; 8 bases fit TRBD1. V was pared by 7 bases and J by 4 bases, with 5 bases of the junction left unmatched. The CDR3 covers 13 residues. CDR1 LNHDA and CDR2 SQIVND come from the germline V gene (reference sequence). The CDR3 nucleotides are TGTGCCAGTACCATAGGACAGGGCTATGGCTACACCTTC. This gives the protein CASTIGQGYGYTF.

The sample holds one count of this clone. The V and J genes are TRBV7-8 and TRBJ2-3; D possibly corresponds to TRBD2 (6 bases). Trimming removed 8 bases from V and 0 bases from J, with 15 bases in between. Germline-derived CDR1 and CDR2 are SGHVS and FQNEAQ. CDR3 length equals 15 residues. CDR3 residues: CASVLSGLSTDTQYF. DNA of the CDR3: TGTGCCAGCGTTCTGAGCGGACTAAGCACAGATACGCAGTATTTT.

J is TRBJ2-1 and V is TRBV5-5, with 15 bases matching TRBD2. The CDR3 is 16 amino acids. Germline V gives CDR1 SGHKS, CDR2 YYEKEE (reference sequence). J was trimmed by 9 bases and V by 5 bases; bases with no gene match: 9. The CDR3 region is CASSSGLAGGVGEQFF. The CDR3 nucleotides are TGTGCCAGCAGTTCCGGACTAGCGGGAGGGGTTGGTGAGCAGTTCTTC.

This chain links TRBV6-5 with TRBJ2-1; 9 bases are shared with TRBD1. This CDR3 is built from 14 residues. With 2 bases clipped from V and 5 bases from J, the junction kept 1 base outside the gene matches. CDR1 is MNHEY, CDR2 SVGAGI, per germline. CDR3 bases: TGTGCCAGCAGTTACCGGGACAGGGACAATGAGCAGTTCTTC. Its protein is CASSYRDRDNEQFF.

This clone was seen a single time. This chain uses TRBV19 with TRBJ1-5; D might be TRBD1 (5 bases). V was trimmed by 2 bases and J by 7 bases, leaving 9 bases between them. Germline CDR1 and CDR2: LNHDA and SQIVND (reference sequence). The CDR3 contains 13 residues. The CDR3 DNA sequence: TGTGCCAGTAGTATACAGGGTGCCCAGCCCCAGCATTTT. This translates into CASSIQGAQPQHF.

This sequence joins TRBV12-3 or TRBV12-4 and TRBJ2-2, with TRBD1 identical over 7 bases. The ends lost 6 bases at V and 7 bases at J; junction bases unmatched: 5. The CDR3 totals 13 residues. The DNA of the CDR3 is TGTGCCAGCAGAAGGGGGCAAGGCGGGGAGCTGTTTTTT. It codes for CASRRGQGGELFF.

This chain connects TRBV7-8 to TRBJ2-2; possibly TRBD2 for D (7 bases). Germline V CDR1 and CDR2: SGHVS, FQNEAQ. The V gene lost 2 bases and the J gene lost 4 bases, with 14 bases spanning the gap. The CDR3 extends over 16 amino acids. The CDR3: CASSLSTGRGTGELFF. The DNA of the CDR3 is TGTGCCAGCAGCTTAAGTACAGGGAGGGGCACCGGGGAGCTGTTTTTT. The full variable domain, in which reference TRBV7-8 and TRBJ2-2 provide the parts outside the CDR3, is GAGVSQSPRYKVAKRGQDVALRCDPISGHVSLFWYQQALGQGPEFLTYFQNEAQLDKSGLPSDRFFAERPEGSVSTLKIQRTQQEDSAVYLCASSLSTGRGTGELFFGEGSRLTVL.

The chain is built from TRBV5-4 and TRBJ2-7; 14 nucleotides agree with TRBD2. In germline, CDR1 is SGHNT, CDR2 YYREEE (reference sequence). The CDR3 covers 17 residues. V gave up 3 bases and J gave up 4 bases; unmatched junction bases: 9. The CDR3 loop is CASSSTPGTSGSYEQYF. The CDR3 DNA reads as TGTGCCAGCAGCTCCACACCCGGGACTAGCGGGAGTTACGAGCAGTACTTC.

This clone was detected a few times. The chain is built from TRBV20-1 and TRBJ1-2; perhaps TRBD1 as D (5 bases). This CDR3 is 12 amino acids long. Germline V gene data show CDR1 as DFQATT and CDR2 as SNEGSKA (reference sequence). V lost 3 bases and J 8 bases, leaving 13 bases between the germline ends. The CDR3, as DNA: TGCAGTGCTAGTAGGGGACTGGAAGGCTACACCTTC. This encodes CSASRGLEGYTF.

This rearrangement joins TRBV7-3 to TRBJ2-3, with 12 bases fitting TRBD2. The V segment lost 1 base and the J segment 6 bases; nucleotides outside the gene matches: 5. Germline-derived CDR1 and CDR2 are SGHTA and FQGTGA. The CDR3 loop spans 16 amino acids. CDR3 amino acids: CASSLRLAGDEDTQYF. CDR3 sequence (DNA): TGTGCCAGCAGCTTAAGACTAGCGGGAGACGAGGATACGCAGTATTTT. The variable domain in full, completed from reference TRBV7-3 and TRBJ2-3, reads GAGVSQTPSNKVTEKGKYVELRCDPISGHTALYWYRQSLGQGPEFLIYFQGTGAADDSGLPNDRFFAVRPEGSVSTLKIQRTERGDSAVYLCASSLRLAGDEDTQYFGPGTRLTVL.

The chain couples TRBV3-1 (or the pseudogene TRBV3-2) to TRBJ1-5; the match to TRBD1 covers 10 bases. After removal of 3 bases from V and 4 bases from J, the junction contained 6 bases not matched to a gene. This CDR3 comprises 16 residues. Germline lookup yields CDR1 LGHDT and CDR2 YNNKEL (reference sequence). The CDR3 nucleotides are TGTGCCAGCAGCCAGGGGACAGGGGCTAGGAATCAGCCCCAGCATTTT. Its translation: CASSQGTGARNQPQHF.

J is TRBJ1-1 and V is TRBV6-4, with TRBD1 matching over 9 bases. CDR1 and CDR2 from the germline V gene are MRHNA and SNTAGT. The CDR3 spans 13 residues. With V trimmed by 4 bases and J by 13 bases, 10 bases remained unmatched. CDR3 in amino acids: CASSGETGGYVFF. CDR3 nucleotides: TGTGCCAGCAGTGGGGAGACAGGGGGATATGTTTTCTTT.

This chain uses TRBV9 with TRBJ2-7; tentative D call: TRBD2 (6 bases). CDR3 size: 12 residues. V was pared by 4 bases and J by 2 bases, with 7 bases between. CDR1 and CDR2 (germline): SGDLS, YYNGEE. The CDR3 DNA reads as TGTGCCAGCAGCCCGGGGGCCTACGAGCAGTACTTC. Protein product: CASSPGAYEQYF.

The gene calls are TRBV30 and TRBJ2-1; D call uncertain. The germline V gene encodes CDR1 GTSNPN and CDR2 SVGIG (reference sequence). This CDR3 has 13 amino acids. V lost 4 bases to trimming and J lost 6 bases, with 13 bases between them. The CDR3 sequence: CAWIESNVNEQFF. In DNA form, the CDR3 reads TGTGCCTGGATTGAGTCTAACGTCAATGAGCAGTTCTTC.

This rearrangement joins TRBV5-1 to TRBJ2-1; D may be TRBD1 (7 bases). Trimming took off 4 bases at V and 9 bases at J, with 20 bases between the two ends. In germline, CDR1 is SGHRS, CDR2 YFSETQ. This CDR3 is 15 amino acids long. The CDR3 sequence: CASSPPGGLSSEQFF. The CDR3, as DNA: TGCGCCAGCAGCCCCCCAGGGGGGCTTAGTAGTGAGCAGTTCTTC. The variable domain in full, completed from reference TRBV5-1 and TRBJ2-1, reads KAGVTQTPRYLIKTRGQQVTLSCSPISGHRSVSWYQQTPGQGLQFLFEYFSETQRNKGNFPGRFSGRQFSNSRSEMNVSTLELGDSALYLCASSPPGGLSSEQFFGPGTRLTVL.

The rearrangement uses TRBV7-2 and TRBJ2-5, with unresolved D. The CDR3 length is 13 residues. Germline CDR1 is SGHTA and CDR2 is FQGNSA. V lost 5 bases, J lost 5 bases, and 12 bases lay in between. CDR3 sequence: CASSPQVGETQYF. For the CDR3, the DNA is TGTGCCAGCAGCCCTCAAGTGGGCGAGACCCAGTACTTC.

The chain recombines TRBV2 with TRBJ2-2; D is uncertain. The V end was cut by 4 bases, the J end by 7 bases, with 10 bases between. The CDR3 covers 13 residues. Per germline, CDR1 SNHLY and CDR2 FYNNEI. CDR3 in DNA: TGTGCCAGCAGTGGCCTAGGAATCGGGGAGCTGTTTTTT. Encoded protein: CASSGLGIGELFF.

The V and J genes are TRBV7-6 and TRBJ2-2, with TRBD1 matching 10 bases. The germline CDR1 and CDR2 sequences are SGHVS and FNYEAQ. Unmatched junction bases numbered 4, after V lost 2 bases and J lost 1 base. The length of the CDR3 is 17 residues. CDR3 DNA sequence: TGTGCCAGCAGCTTAATTTGGGACAGGGGGAACACCGGGGAGCTGTTTTTT. It encodes CASSLIWDRGNTGELFF.

This clone was seen a few times. The chain uses TRBV7-8 and TRBJ2-6, with D perhaps TRBD1 (5 bases). The CDR3 length is 14 residues. The V gene lost 3 bases and the J gene lost 12 bases, with 15 bases spanning the gap. Germline V lookup: CDR1 SGHVS, CDR2 FQNEAQ. Here the CDR3 DNA reads TGTGCCAGCAGCTTGCAGGGCCAAATAACCGTCCTGACTTTC. It codes for CASSLQGQITVLTF. The full variable domain, its missing parts supplied by reference TRBV7-8 and TRBJ2-6, is GAGVSQSPRYKVAKRGQDVALRCDPISGHVSLFWYQQALGQGPEFLTYFQNEAQLDKSGLPSDRFFAERPEGSVSTLKIQRTQQEDSAVYLCASSLQGQITVLTFGAGSRLTVL.

The rearrangement links TRBV7-8 to TRBJ1-3; unclear D gene. Germline-derived CDR1 and CDR2 are SGHVS and FQNEAQ. This CDR3 spans 14 amino acids. V lost 4 bases to trimming and J lost 4 bases, with 11 bases between them. The CDR3 DNA is TGTGCCAGCAGCTCAAGCGAGCTCGGAAACACCATATATTTT. Translation: CASSSSELGNTIYF.